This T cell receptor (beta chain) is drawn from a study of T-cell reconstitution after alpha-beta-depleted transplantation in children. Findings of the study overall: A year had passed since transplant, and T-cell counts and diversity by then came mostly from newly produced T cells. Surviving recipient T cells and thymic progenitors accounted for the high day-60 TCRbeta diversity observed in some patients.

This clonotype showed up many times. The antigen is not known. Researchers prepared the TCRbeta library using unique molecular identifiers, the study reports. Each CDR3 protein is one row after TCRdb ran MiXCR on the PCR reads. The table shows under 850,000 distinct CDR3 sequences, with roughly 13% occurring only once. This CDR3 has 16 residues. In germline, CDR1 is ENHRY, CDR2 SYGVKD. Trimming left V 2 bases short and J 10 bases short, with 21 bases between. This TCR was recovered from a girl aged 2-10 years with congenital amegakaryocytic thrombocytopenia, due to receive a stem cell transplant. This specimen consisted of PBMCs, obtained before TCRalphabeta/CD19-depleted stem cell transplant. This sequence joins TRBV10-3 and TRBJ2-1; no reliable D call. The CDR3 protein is CAISEKGLGVAFEQFF. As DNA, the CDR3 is TGTGCCATCAGTGAGAAAGGGTTGGGCGTCGCCTTCGAGCAGTTCTTC.